The rows below give T cell receptor beta chains drawn from one sample of a study of metastatic and nonmetastatic thyroid tumors. TCRdb re-processed the PCR reads through MiXCR. This table has 26,000 or so clones, around 16% appearing once. The sequenced sample consisted of blood. Source of these receptors: a female donor with papillary thyroid cancer or a benign thyroid nodule (not recorded which). Some clones in this sample may be carry-over from other donors' samples. CDR3s include the opening cysteine and the closing phenylalanine or tryptophan. The order of the fields is D gene, clone size, V gene, J gene, CDR3 DNA, CDR3 protein. A D gene is named only where the DNA matches it firmly. For some rows the clone size is stated as once, few or many, or as a class when expanded; others skip it.

D gene: TRBD1; clone size: many; V gene: TRBV10-3; J gene: TRBJ2-7; CDR3 DNA: TGTGCCATCAAAAGTCCCGGGACAGGGGACGAGCAGTACTTC; CDR3 protein: CAIKSPGTGDEQYF
D gene: TRBD2; clone size: many; V gene: TRBV28; J gene: TRBJ2-7; CDR3 DNA: TGTGCCAGCAGTACGACTAGCGGGAGTTACGAGCAGTACTTC; CDR3 protein: CASSTTSGSYEQYF
D gene: NA; clone size: many; V gene: TRBV11-1; J gene: TRBJ2-7; CDR3 DNA: TGTGCCAGCAGCTATACAGGCGAGCAGTACTTC; CDR3 protein: CASSYTGEQYF
D gene: TRBD1; clone size: NA; V gene: TRBV28; J gene: TRBJ1-2; CDR3 DNA: TGTGCCAGCAGCATAGGACAGGGGATGGGTAACTATGGCTACACCTTC; CDR3 protein: CASSIGQGMGNYGYTF
D gene: NA; clone size: many; V gene: TRBV11-2; J gene: TRBJ2-7; CDR3 DNA: TGTGCCAGCAGCTTAGAGGGACTTAATAACGAGCAGTACTTC; CDR3 protein: CASSLEGLNNEQYF
D gene: TRBD1; clone size: many; V gene: TRBV6-1; J gene: TRBJ1-4; CDR3 DNA: TGTGCCAGCAGTGAAGACCACCGGGACAGCAATGAAAAACTGTTTTTT; CDR3 protein: CASSEDHRDSNEKLFF
D gene: NA; clone size: medium-sized; V gene: TRBV6-1; J gene: TRBJ2-7; CDR3 DNA: TGTGCCAGCAGCCGCGAACAGGGCTCCTACGAGCAGTACTTC; CDR3 protein: CASSREQGSYEQYF
D gene: NA; clone size: NA; V gene: TRBV6-2/TRBV6-3; J gene: TRBJ1-6; CDR3 DNA: TGTGCCAGCAGTTCGGCAGGGAGTTCTAGTAATTCACCCCTCCACTTT; CDR3 protein: CASSSAGSSSNSPLHF
D gene: TRBD2; clone size: many; V gene: TRBV12-3/TRBV12-4; J gene: TRBJ2-2; CDR3 DNA: TGTGCCAGCAGTGATTCTAGCGGGAGGCCTACCGGGGAGCTGTTTTTT; CDR3 protein: CASSDSSGRPTGELFF
D gene: NA; clone size: many; V gene: TRBV6-1; J gene: TRBJ2-6; CDR3 DNA: TGTGCCAGCAATACACAGGGGGCCAACGTCCTGACTTTC; CDR3 protein: CASNTQGANVLTF
D gene: TRBD2; clone size: NA; V gene: TRBV20-1; J gene: TRBJ2-1; CDR3 DNA: TGCAGTGCCTTACTAGCGGTGGCATACAATGAGCAGTTCTTC; CDR3 protein: CSALLAVAYNEQFF
D gene: NA; clone size: many; V gene: TRBV5-1; J gene: TRBJ2-3; CDR3 DNA: TGCGCCAGCAGCTTGGAGGATCCAACAGATACGCAGTATTTT; CDR3 protein: CASSLEDPTDTQYF
D gene: TRBD2; clone size: many; V gene: TRBV9; J gene: TRBJ2-7; CDR3 DNA: TGTGCCAGCAGCGTAGGATGGACTAGCGGCTACGAGCAGTACTTC; CDR3 protein: CASSVGWTSGYEQYF
D gene: TRBD1; clone size: medium-sized; V gene: TRBV11-2; J gene: TRBJ1-2; CDR3 DNA: TGTGCCAGCAGCTTAGGAAACAGGGGAAATGGCTACACCTTC; CDR3 protein: CASSLGNRGNGYTF
D gene: NA; clone size: many; V gene: TRBV18; J gene: TRBJ2-3; CDR3 DNA: TGTGCCAGCTCACCACCCCAGCCAGATACGCAGTATTTT; CDR3 protein: CASSPPQPDTQYF
D gene: NA; clone size: many; V gene: TRBV12-5; J gene: TRBJ1-2; CDR3 DNA: TGTGCTAGTGGTTTGCAGACAGACTATGGCTACACCTTC; CDR3 protein: CASGLQTDYGYTF
D gene: NA; clone size: many; V gene: TRBV30; J gene: TRBJ1-4; CDR3 DNA: TGTGCCTGGAGTACCTGGGTCGGGGGAGCTAATGAAAAACTGTTTTTT; CDR3 protein: CAWSTWVGGANEKLFF
D gene: NA; clone size: few; V gene: TRBV6-1; J gene: TRBJ1-5; CDR3 DNA: TGTGCCAGCAGTGAAGAGTATCATAGCAATCAGCCCCAGCATTTT; CDR3 protein: CASSEEYHSNQPQHF
D gene: TRBD1; clone size: many; V gene: TRBV9; J gene: TRBJ2-1; CDR3 DNA: TGTGCCAGCAGCTCGGGGGAGGGACAGGGGTTGGGTGAGCAGTTCTTC; CDR3 protein: CASSSGEGQGLGEQFF
D gene: NA; clone size: NA; V gene: TRBV11-3; J gene: TRBJ1-6; CDR3 DNA: TGTGCCAGCAGTGAATCGGGAGGTCCCCTCCACTTT; CDR3 protein: CASSESGGPLHF
D gene: NA; clone size: NA; V gene: TRBV5-1; J gene: TRBJ2-7; CDR3 DNA: TGCGCCAGCAGCTTGGTTGCAGCGGCAGTATTCTACGAGCAGTACTTT; CDR3 protein: CASSLVAAAVFYEQYF
D gene: NA; clone size: many; V gene: TRBV6-4; J gene: TRBJ1-2; CDR3 DNA: TGTGCCAGCAGTGACAGGACGGATTATGGCTACACCTTC; CDR3 protein: CASSDRTDYGYTF
D gene: TRBD2; clone size: many; V gene: TRBV10-3; J gene: TRBJ2-3; CDR3 DNA: TGTGCCATCAGTGAATTTGCGGGGGAAGATACGCAGTATTTT; CDR3 protein: CAISEFAGEDTQYF
D gene: NA; clone size: few; V gene: TRBV27; J gene: TRBJ2-3; CDR3 DNA: TGTGTCAGCAGTTATGGGGGGGCACGCACGGATACGCAGTATTTT; CDR3 protein: CVSSYGGARTDTQYF
D gene: TRBD1; clone size: many; V gene: TRBV19; J gene: TRBJ1-5; CDR3 DNA: TGTGCCAGTACCTATAGACAGGGGGTACAGCCCCAGCATTTT; CDR3 protein: CASTYRQGVQPQHF
D gene: TRBD2; clone size: many; V gene: TRBV9; J gene: TRBJ2-3; CDR3 DNA: TGTGCCAGCAGCCTAGCGGGAGGGCTGACAGATACGCAGTATTTT; CDR3 protein: CASSLAGGLTDTQYF
D gene: TRBD1; clone size: few; V gene: TRBV28; J gene: TRBJ2-7; CDR3 DNA: TGTGCTAGCACCCTGGGACAGGGCGTCTCCTACGAGCAGTACTTC; CDR3 protein: CASTLGQGVSYEQYF
D gene: NA; clone size: many; V gene: TRBV30; J gene: TRBJ2-7; CDR3 DNA: TGTGCCTGGAGTTCCGGGACGGGAGTCTCCTACGAGCAGTACTTC; CDR3 protein: CAWSSGTGVSYEQYF
D gene: TRBD1; clone size: many; V gene: TRBV4-2; J gene: TRBJ2-7; CDR3 DNA: TGTGCCAGCAGCCCCACGGCCGGACAGGGGGCAACCTACGAGCAGTACTTC; CDR3 protein: CASSPTAGQGATYEQYF
D gene: NA; clone size: many; V gene: TRBV28; J gene: TRBJ1-2; CDR3 DNA: TGTGCCAGCAGTTCGCCCGGGACCGCGTATGGCTACACCTTC; CDR3 protein: CASSSPGTAYGYTF